The 10 T cell receptor beta chains below come from one sample, sequenced in a study of CD4 T cells in relation to SARS-CoV-2 and coronaviruses. The method was immunoSEQ multiplex PCR; TCRdb's version includes in-frame clones alone and lacks a portion of them. The table has roughly 36,000 clones, 70% to 90% seen once; the top ten hold roughly 3.2%. What was sequenced was memory CD4+ T cells from PBMCs. The source of these receptors is an adult with COVID-19.

The J gene is TRBJ2-7, the V gene TRBV9, with D possibly being TRBD1 (6 bases). V was cut by 4 bases and J by 2 bases, with 13 bases left in between. Germline CDR1 is SGDLS and CDR2 is YYNGEE. The CDR3 has 14 residues. This chain's CDR3 is CASSLRGIPYEQYF. The CDR3 DNA is TGTGCCAGCAGCCTCAGGGGCATCCCCTACGAGCAGTACTTC.

The chain couples TRBV10-3 to TRBJ2-7; D may be TRBD2 (6 bases). Germline values: CDR1 ENHRY, CDR2 SYGVKD. CDR3 length equals 16 residues. V was trimmed by 8 bases and J by 4 bases, leaving 24 bases between them. The CDR3 reads CAIGGAPTLTGYEQYF. The CDR3 DNA follows: TGTGCCATCGGAGGGGCTCCTACACTTACCGGATACGAGCAGTACTTC.

The sample holds one count of this clone. The J gene is TRBJ2-1, the V gene TRBV9; 8 positions match TRBD1. V gave up 3 bases and J gave up 10 bases; unmatched junction bases: 9. CDR3 length equals 14 residues. The V gene's germline CDR1 is SGDLS and CDR2 YYNGEE. As DNA, the CDR3 is TGTGCCAGCAGCGGGACAGGGACCATACGGGAGCAGTTCTTC. Amino acid sequence: CASSGTGTIREQFF.

The chain links TRBV29-1 to TRBJ2-7, with D possibly matching TRBD1 (6 bases). CDR3 size: 15 residues. V dropped 7 bases and J dropped 3 bases, with 22 bases sitting between them. The germline V gene has CDR1 SQVTM and CDR2 ANQGSEA. The CDR3 region has the DNA TGCAGCGCGAAACACAGGGTCGATTCGAACTACGAGCAGTACTTC. Translating it yields CSAKHRVDSNYEQYF.

This chain links TRBV2 with TRBJ1-4, with 9 bases identical to TRBD1. The J segment lost 7 bases and the V segment lost 7 bases, leaving 4 bases of the junction unmatched. Per germline, CDR1 SNHLY and CDR2 FYNNEI. The CDR3 is 13 residues long. The CDR3 protein is CASNNRGREKLFF. CDR3 nucleotides: TGTGCCAGCAACAACAGGGGGCGTGAAAAACTGTTTTTT. The whole variable domain, remainder taken from reference TRBV2 and TRBJ1-4, is EPEVTQTPSHQVTQMGQEVILRCVPISNHLYFYWYRQILGQKVEFLVSFYNNEISEKSEIFDDQFSVERPDGSNFTLKIRSTKLEDSAMYFCASNNRGREKLFFGSGTQLSVL.

The chain joins TRBV5-1 to TRBJ1-2; a possible D gene is TRBD1 (5 bases). The V end was cut by 4 bases, the J end by 5 bases, with 9 bases between. Germline V lookup: CDR1 SGHRS, CDR2 YFSETQ. The CDR3 sequence is 12 residues long. The CDR3 coding sequence is TGCGCCAGCAGCCCCGAGGGGTATGGCTACACCTTC. It yields the protein CASSPEGYGYTF.

The chain combines TRBV30 with TRBJ2-1, with 8 bases matching TRBD2. The V gene's germline CDR1 is GTSNPN and CDR2 SVGIG (reference sequence). The CDR3 contains 15 residues. With 0 bases clipped from V and 6 bases from J, the junction kept 7 bases outside the gene matches. DNA of the CDR3: TGTGCCTGGAGTGTAGATATAGCGGGACGCAATGAGCAGTTCTTC. This gives the protein CAWSVDIAGRNEQFF.

The rearrangement uses TRBV19 and TRBJ1-1; the D is unclear. With 6 bases removed from V and 2 bases from J, the gap between germline ends came to 22 bases. This CDR3 is built from 17 residues. Germline values: CDR1 LNHDA, CDR2 SQIVND (reference sequence). The CDR3 loop reads CASSSPRTGSRNTEAFF. In DNA, the CDR3 is TGTGCCAGTAGCTCGCCGAGAACCGGGAGTAGAAACACTGAAGCTTTCTTT.

The rearrangement uses TRBV19 and TRBJ1-3, with 7 bases aligning to TRBD1. The CDR3 runs 14 residues. Germline V lookup: CDR1 LNHDA, CDR2 SQIVND (reference sequence). Unmatched junction bases numbered 4, after V lost 8 bases and J lost 0 bases. The CDR3 loop reads CASGQGVSGNTIYF. CDR3 nucleotide sequence: TGTGCCAGTGGGCAGGGGGTCTCTGGAAACACCATATATTTT. The variable domain in full, with the rest retrieved from reference TRBV19 and TRBJ1-3, is DGGITQSPKYLFRKEGQNVTLSCEQNLNHDAMYWYRQDPGQGLRLIYYSQIVNDFQKGDIAEGYSVSREKKESFPLTVTSAQKNPTAFYLCASGQGVSGNTIYFGEGSWLTVV.

The chain joins TRBV29-1 to TRBJ2-7; D uncertain. This CDR3 spans 12 amino acids. V lost 0 bases and J 9 bases, leaving 12 bases between the germline ends. Germline values: CDR1 SQVTM, CDR2 ANQGSEA. The CDR3 DNA reads TGCAGCGTTGAAGATATACCATTAAGGCAGTACTTC. Protein: CSVEDIPLRQYF.